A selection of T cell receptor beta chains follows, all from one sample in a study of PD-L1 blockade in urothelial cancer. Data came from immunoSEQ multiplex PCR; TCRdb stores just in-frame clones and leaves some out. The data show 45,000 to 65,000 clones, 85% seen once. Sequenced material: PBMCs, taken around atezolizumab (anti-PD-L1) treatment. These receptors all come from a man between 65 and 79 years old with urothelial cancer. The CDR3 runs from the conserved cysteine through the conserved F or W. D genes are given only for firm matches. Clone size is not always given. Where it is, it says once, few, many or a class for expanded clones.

DNA: TGTGCCAGCAGCGCAGCCGGGGTACTGACCTATGGCTACACCTTC
CDR3: CASSAAGVLTYGYTF
J: TRBJ1-2
size: -
D: -
V: TRBV9

DNA: TGCGCCAGCAGCGAAGCGGGTGTAGTCGAGCAGTTCTTC
CDR3: CASSEAGVVEQFF
J: TRBJ2-1
size: -
D: -
V: TRBV5-1

DNA: TGCGCCAGCAGCTTTGGACAGGCCGGACGAGAGACCCAGTACTTC
CDR3: CASSFGQAGRETQYF
J: TRBJ2-5
size: -
D: TRBD1
V: TRBV5-1

DNA: TGTGCCAGCAGTCGTCTAGGAGCAAGTGAGCAGTTCTTC
CDR3: CASSRLGASEQFF
J: TRBJ2-1
size: -
D: -
V: TRBV2

DNA: TGTGCCAGCAGTGAAGCGCTCGGGGGATACTACGAGCAGTACTTC
CDR3: CASSEALGGYYEQYF
J: TRBJ2-7
size: -
D: -
V: TRBV2

DNA: TGTGCCAGCAGCTCGGACAGCTATGGCTACACCTTC
CDR3: CASSSDSYGYTF
J: TRBJ1-2
size: few
D: -
V: TRBV7-6

DNA: TGTGCCAGCAGTTCCCTCGAGGACACCGGGGAGCTGTTTTTT
CDR3: CASSSLEDTGELFF
J: TRBJ2-2
size: -
D: -
V: TRBV28

DNA: TGTGCCAGAAGCTTGGTGGCGGGACTAACCGGGGAGCTGTTTTTT
CDR3: CARSLVAGLTGELFF
J: TRBJ2-2
size: medium-sized
D: TRBD2
V: TRBV5-3

DNA: TGTGCCAGCAGCTTGGCCGGGAGGGTGCGAACTGAAGCTTTCTTT
CDR3: CASSLAGRVRTEAFF
J: TRBJ1-1
size: once
D: -
V: TRBV5-6

DNA: TGCAGCGTTGATAGGGCACAGGGAGGGCACAGATACGCGTATTTT
CDR3: CSVDRAQGGHRYAYF
J: TRBJ2-3
size: -
D: -
V: TRBV29-1

DNA: TGTGCCAGCAGCTTCACGGACAGGGTGAACACCGGGGAGCTGTTTTTT
CDR3: CASSFTDRVNTGELFF
J: TRBJ2-2
size: once
D: TRBD1
V: TRBV7-8

DNA: TGTGCCAGCAGTTCAACCGGGACAAACTACAATGAGCAGTTCTTC
CDR3: CASSSTGTNYNEQFF
J: TRBJ2-1
size: -
D: -
V: TRBV7-3

DNA: TGTGCCAGTAGCGTTACAGGGAATCAGCCCCAGCATTTT
CDR3: CASSVTGNQPQHF
J: TRBJ1-5
size: -
D: -
V: TRBV19

DNA: TGTGCCAGCAGTCCTCCGGGCCAGGGGCAGCATTTT
CDR3: CASSPPGQGQHF
J: TRBJ1-5
size: few
D: -
V: TRBV25-1

DNA: TGCAGTGCCCCCGACAGGAACGAGCAGTACTTC
CDR3: CSAPDRNEQYF
J: TRBJ2-7
size: -
D: -
V: TRBV20-1

DNA: TGTGCCAGCTCAGCCTGGGCGGGCAGCGACACTAGCGGGAATCACGGGGTGGAGCAGTACTTC
CDR3: CASSAWAGSDTSGNHGVEQYF
J: TRBJ2-7
size: -
D: TRBD2
V: TRBV18

DNA: TGTAGCGCACCTTTTGGGCTGTTTTTT
CDR3: CSAPFGLFF
J: TRBJ1-4
size: -
D: -
V: TRBV11-3

DNA: TGTGCCAGCAGCTTAGGAGGGTGGGAAGTCTATGGCTACACCTTC
CDR3: CASSLGGWEVYGYTF
J: TRBJ1-2
size: once
D: -
V: TRBV7-9

DNA: TGTGCCAGCAGCATACAGGGTAGATATGGCTACACCTTC
CDR3: CASSIQGRYGYTF
J: TRBJ1-2
size: -
D: -
V: TRBV28

DNA: TGCGCCAGCAGCCAGGGCCCGGGACTCCAATCCTACGAGCAGTACTTC
CDR3: CASSQGPGLQSYEQYF
J: TRBJ2-7
size: once
D: -
V: TRBV4-1

DNA: TGTGCCAGTAGTCCGCCGGGACTAGCGGGAGGAACTTACAATGAGCAGTTCTTC
CDR3: CASSPPGLAGGTYNEQFF
J: TRBJ2-1
size: -
D: TRBD2
V: TRBV19

DNA: TGTGCCAGCAGCTTACAAACAGGGACTGAAGCTTTCTTT
CDR3: CASSLQTGTEAFF
J: TRBJ1-1
size: -
D: -
V: TRBV7-9

DNA: TGTGCCAGCAGTTCCCCGACTAGCGGGAGGGAGACCCAGTACTTC
CDR3: CASSSPTSGRETQYF
J: TRBJ2-5
size: -
D: TRBD2
V: TRBV27

DNA: TGTGCCAGCAGCTTAGGCGCCTTAGCGGGCGGATACAATGAGCAGTTCTTC
CDR3: CASSLGALAGGYNEQFF
J: TRBJ2-1
size: -
D: TRBD2
V: TRBV7-8

DNA: TGTGCCAGCAGCTTAGGCACTAATAAGTACGAGCAGTACTTC
CDR3: CASSLGTNKYEQYF
J: TRBJ2-7
size: -
D: -
V: TRBV7-9

DNA: TGTGCCAGCAGGATCAGGGGTTGGTCTGAAGCTTTCTTT
CDR3: CASRIRGWSEAFF
J: TRBJ1-1
size: -
D: -
V: TRBV28

DNA: TGTGCCAGCAGTTTCATCAGGGGTGGAGGAGCTTTCTTT
CDR3: CASSFIRGGGAFF
J: TRBJ1-1
size: -
D: -
V: TRBV6-5

DNA: TGCGCCAGCAGCCAAGAGATCGGTTTCCAAGAGACCCAGTACTTC
CDR3: CASSQEIGFQETQYF
J: TRBJ2-5
size: -
D: -
V: TRBV4-1